This section outlines one T cell receptor (beta chain) sequence together with its context. It has no known antigen specificity. No base qualities exist here, and no much larger clone lies one base off it. CDR3 length: 14 amino acids, cysteine to phenylalanine. Left in the record is the CDR3 DNA by itself, 42 bases read in frame from the first base. The CDR1 and CDR2 encoded by the germline V gene are ENHRY and SYGVKD. The trim is 6 bases for V and 0 bases for J, with a gap of 11 bases between the germline ends. Genomic DNA was used as template for profiling of TCR beta VDJ combinations and CDR3 sequences. An Illumina HiSeq 2000 was used for TCR repertoire sequencing. The study's own analysis went as follows. Repertoires were assessed using TRBV/TRBJ rearrangement plots, CDR3 size and DJ length profiles, and Simpson's diversity index. The most abundant DNA sequence in the deep sequencing data was taken as the immunodominant clone. CDR3 amino acid sequences were checked for sharing across subjects and were also compared against the VDJdb database and published repertoires. TCRdb trimmed public reads at Q25 via fastp, called clones via MiXCR and kept in-frame beta chains. Each CDR3 protein gets just one entry, which takes the most common genes and DNA from the rows behind it. The authors' filters were not applied to this entry. The table for this sample lists some 150,000 distinct CDR3 sequences; around 41% of them were counted only once. The ten biggest clones cover 8% to 8.5% of the sample.

The entry originates in a study of CD8+CD57+ T cells in acquired aplastic anemia (dated by TCRdb to the late 2010s). Describing the broader study: On average, sorted CD4+ and CD8+ cells yielded around 3.4 ug of extracted DNA, with a range of about 0.18 to 30 ug. An average of approximately 10 million reads for CD4+ cells and 11 million to 12 million reads for CD8+ cells was obtained from healthy donor samples.

TCR repertoires of sorted CD4+ and CD8+ blood T cells from severe aplastic anemia patients and healthy subjects were deep-sequenced in the study. Ficoll-Paque density gradient centrifugation was used to isolate peripheral blood mononuclear cells. Before DNA was extracted, CD4+ and CD8+ T cells were sorted using either FACS or magnetic beads. The full study reports these points: No significant difference in CD8+ Simpson's diversity was found between patients and healthy controls (P=0.060). Roughly 29 CD8+ CDR3 sequences were shared between patients and controls but appeared highly expressed in patients and within their immunodominant clones.

The receptor was derived from a human donor in good health, serving as a control. The sample consisted of sorted CD4+, CD8+, or CD8+CD57+ T cells (not recorded which) from PBMCs. The rearrangement combines TRBV10-3 with TRBJ1-2; the D gene assignment is ambiguous. The DNA sequence is TGTGCCATCAGCGTACAGAACGCTAACTATGGCTACACCTTC. The translation is CAISVQNANYGYTF.